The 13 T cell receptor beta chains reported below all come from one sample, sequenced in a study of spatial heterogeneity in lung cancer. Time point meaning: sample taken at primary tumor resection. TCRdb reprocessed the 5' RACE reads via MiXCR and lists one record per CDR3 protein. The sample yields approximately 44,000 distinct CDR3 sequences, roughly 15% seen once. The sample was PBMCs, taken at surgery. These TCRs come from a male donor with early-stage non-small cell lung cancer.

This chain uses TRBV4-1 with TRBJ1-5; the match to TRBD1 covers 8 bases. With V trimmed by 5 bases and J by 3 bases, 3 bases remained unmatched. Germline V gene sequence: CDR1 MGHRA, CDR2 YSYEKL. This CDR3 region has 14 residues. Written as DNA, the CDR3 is TGCGCCAGCAGCGGCAGGGGGCCCAATCAGCCCCAGCATTTT. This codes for CASSGRGPNQPQHF.

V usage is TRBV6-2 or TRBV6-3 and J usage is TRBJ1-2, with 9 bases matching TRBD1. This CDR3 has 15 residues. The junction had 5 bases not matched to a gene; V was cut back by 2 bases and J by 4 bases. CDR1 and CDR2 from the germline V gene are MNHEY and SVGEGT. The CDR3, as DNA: TGTGCCAGCAGTTACCTCGGGACAGGGATCTATGGCTACACCTTC. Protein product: CASSYLGTGIYGYTF.

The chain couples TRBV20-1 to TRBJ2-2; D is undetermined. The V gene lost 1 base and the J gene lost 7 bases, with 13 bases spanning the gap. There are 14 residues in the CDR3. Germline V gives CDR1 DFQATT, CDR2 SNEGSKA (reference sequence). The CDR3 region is CSARVSLNVGELFF. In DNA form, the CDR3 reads TGCAGTGCTAGAGTGTCTCTGAATGTCGGGGAGCTGTTTTTT.

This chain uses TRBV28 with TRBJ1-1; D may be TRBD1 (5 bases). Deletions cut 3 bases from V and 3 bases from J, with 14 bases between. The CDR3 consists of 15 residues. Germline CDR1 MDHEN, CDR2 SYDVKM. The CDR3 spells CASSLYRDGYTEAFF. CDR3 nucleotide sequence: TGTGCCAGCAGTTTGTACCGGGACGGATACACTGAAGCTTTCTTT.

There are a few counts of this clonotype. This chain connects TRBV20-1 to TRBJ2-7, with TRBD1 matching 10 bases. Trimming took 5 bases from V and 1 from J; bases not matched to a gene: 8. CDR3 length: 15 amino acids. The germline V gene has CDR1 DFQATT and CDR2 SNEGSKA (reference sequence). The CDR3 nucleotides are TGCAGTGCTTTCCGTGGGGACAGGGGATCCTACGAGCAGTACTTC. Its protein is CSAFRGDRGSYEQYF.

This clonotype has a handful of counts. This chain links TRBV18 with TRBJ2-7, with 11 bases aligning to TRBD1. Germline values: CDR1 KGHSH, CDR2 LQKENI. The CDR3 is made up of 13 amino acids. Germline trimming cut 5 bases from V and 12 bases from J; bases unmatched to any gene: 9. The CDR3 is CASSSLDRGLVYF. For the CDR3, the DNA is TGTGCCAGCTCATCCTTGGACAGGGGGCTAGTGTACTTC. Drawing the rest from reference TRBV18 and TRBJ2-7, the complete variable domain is NAGVMQNPRHLVRRRGQEARLRCSPMKGHSHVYWYRQLPEEGLKFMVYLQKENIIDESGMPKERFSAEFPKEGPSILRIQQVVRGDSAAYFCASSSLDRGLVYFGPGTRLTVT.

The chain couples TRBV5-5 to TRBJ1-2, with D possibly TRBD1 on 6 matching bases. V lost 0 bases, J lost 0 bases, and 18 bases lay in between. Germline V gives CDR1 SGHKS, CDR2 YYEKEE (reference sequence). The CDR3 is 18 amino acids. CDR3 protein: CASSLALATGVTNYGYTF. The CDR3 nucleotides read TGTGCCAGCAGCTTGGCGCTGGCGACAGGAGTAACTAACTATGGCTACACCTTC.

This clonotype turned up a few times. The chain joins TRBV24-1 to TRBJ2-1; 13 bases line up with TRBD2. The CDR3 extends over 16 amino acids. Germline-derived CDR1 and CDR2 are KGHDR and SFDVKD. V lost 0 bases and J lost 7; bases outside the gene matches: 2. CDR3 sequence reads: CATSDLKTSGRNEQFF. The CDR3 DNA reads TGTGCCACCAGTGATTTGAAGACTAGCGGGAGGAATGAGCAGTTCTTC.

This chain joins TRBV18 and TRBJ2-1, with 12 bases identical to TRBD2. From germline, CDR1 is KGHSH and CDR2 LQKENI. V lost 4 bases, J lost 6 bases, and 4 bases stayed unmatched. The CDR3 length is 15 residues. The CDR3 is CASSRGLAGSNEQFF. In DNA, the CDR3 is TGTGCCAGCTCACGTGGACTAGCGGGGAGCAATGAGCAGTTCTTC.

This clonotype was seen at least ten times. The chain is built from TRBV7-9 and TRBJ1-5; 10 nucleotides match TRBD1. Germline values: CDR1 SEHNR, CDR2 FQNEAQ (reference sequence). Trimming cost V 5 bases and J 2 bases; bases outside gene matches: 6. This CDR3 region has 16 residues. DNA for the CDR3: TGTGCCAGCAGCACGACCGGGACAGGGGGCAATCAGCCCCAGCATTTT. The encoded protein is CASSTTGTGGNQPQHF.

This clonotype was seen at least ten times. The CDR3 here is CATKGPGTDTQYF. The CDR3 DNA reads TGTGCCACTAAAGGCCCCGGCACAGATACGCAGTATTTT. The V gene is TRBV28, the J gene TRBJ2-3; no clear D gene. Trimming pared 10 bases from V and 1 base from J, leaving 12 bases between. Germline values: CDR1 MDHEN, CDR2 SYDVKM. The CDR3 consists of 13 residues.

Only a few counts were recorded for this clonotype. The DNA for the CDR3 is TGTGCCAGCAGCCAAGGAGGGGAGCTGTTTTTT. This codes for CASSQGGELFF. The chain couples TRBV3-1 to TRBJ2-2; the D is unclear. CDR3 size: 11 residues. Trimming cost V 1 base and J 8 bases, with 2 bases left between them. CDR1 is LGHDT, CDR2 YNNKEL, per germline (reference sequence).

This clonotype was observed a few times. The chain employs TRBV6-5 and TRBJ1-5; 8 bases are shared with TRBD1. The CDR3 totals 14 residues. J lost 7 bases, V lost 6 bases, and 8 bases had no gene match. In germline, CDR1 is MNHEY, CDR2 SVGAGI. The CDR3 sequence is CASRETGGGQPQHF. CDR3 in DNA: TGTGCCAGCAGAGAAACAGGGGGAGGACAGCCCCAGCATTTT.